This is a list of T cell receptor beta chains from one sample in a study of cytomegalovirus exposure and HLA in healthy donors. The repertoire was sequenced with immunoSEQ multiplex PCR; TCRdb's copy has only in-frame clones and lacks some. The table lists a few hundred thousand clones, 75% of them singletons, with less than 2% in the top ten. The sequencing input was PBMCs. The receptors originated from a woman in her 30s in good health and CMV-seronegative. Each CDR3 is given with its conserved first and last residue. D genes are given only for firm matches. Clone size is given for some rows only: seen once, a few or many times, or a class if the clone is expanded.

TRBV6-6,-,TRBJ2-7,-,CASTLGAGKAYEQYF,TGTGCCAGCACCCTGGGGGCAGGGAAGGCCTACGAGCAGTACTTC
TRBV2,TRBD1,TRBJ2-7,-,CASSEARQGVQQYF,TGTGCCAGCAGTGAAGCGAGACAGGGGGTTCAGCAGTACTTC
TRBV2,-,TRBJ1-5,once,CASSVYGDQPQHF,TGTGCCAGCAGTGTATACGGGGATCAGCCCCAGCATTTT
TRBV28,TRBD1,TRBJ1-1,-,CASNVQGQGTEAFF,TGTGCCAGCAACGTACAGGGGCAGGGCACTGAAGCTTTCTTT
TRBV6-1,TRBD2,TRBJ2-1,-,CASSARTSGGNNEQFF,TGTGCCAGCAGTGCCCGGACTAGCGGGGGCAACAATGAGCAGTTCTTC
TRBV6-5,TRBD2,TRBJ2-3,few,CASSFGLAGGSDTQYF,TGTGCCAGCAGTTTCGGACTAGCGGGGGGGTCAGATACGCAGTATTTT
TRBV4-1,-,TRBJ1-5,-,CASSQVQGNQPQHF,TGCGCCAGCAGCCAAGTACAGGGTAATCAGCCCCAGCATTTT
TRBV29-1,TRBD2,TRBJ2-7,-,CSARSGGRSRREQYF,TGCAGCGCCCGTTCCGGCGGGAGGTCCCGGAGGGAGCAGTACTTC
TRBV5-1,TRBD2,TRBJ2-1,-,CASSLWLAGNEQFF,TGCGCCAGCAGCTTGTGGCTAGCGGGGAATGAGCAGTTCTTC
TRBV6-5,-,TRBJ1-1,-,CASRKGTANTEAFF,TGTGCCAGCCGAAAGGGGACTGCGAACACTGAAGCTTTCTTT
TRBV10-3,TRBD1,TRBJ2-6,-,CAIRGTGTGRKGANVLTF,TGTGCCATCAGAGGAACCGGGACAGGGAGGAAAGGGGCCAACGTCCTGACTTTC
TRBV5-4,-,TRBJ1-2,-,CASSLGQYYGYTF,TGTGCCAGCAGCTTGGGGCAGTACTATGGCTACACCTTC
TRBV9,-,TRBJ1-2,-,CASSVEAAHYGYTF,TGTGCCAGCAGCGTAGAGGCGGCTCACTATGGCTACACCTTC
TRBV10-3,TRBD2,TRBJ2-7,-,CAINTSGGAYEQYF,TGTGCCATCAATACTAGCGGGGGGGCCTACGAGCAGTACTTC
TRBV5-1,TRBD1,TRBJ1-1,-,CASSLGQGGIMNTEAFF,TGCGCCAGCAGCTTAGGACAGGGAGGGATTATGAACACTGAAGCTTTCTTT
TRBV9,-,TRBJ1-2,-,CASSVVRGWDGYTF,TGTGCCAGCAGCGTAGTTCGGGGTTGGGATGGCTACACCTTC
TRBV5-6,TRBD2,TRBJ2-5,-,CASSFRTSGGPLNF,TGTGCCAGCAGCTTCCGGACTAGCGGGGGCCCCTTGAACTTC